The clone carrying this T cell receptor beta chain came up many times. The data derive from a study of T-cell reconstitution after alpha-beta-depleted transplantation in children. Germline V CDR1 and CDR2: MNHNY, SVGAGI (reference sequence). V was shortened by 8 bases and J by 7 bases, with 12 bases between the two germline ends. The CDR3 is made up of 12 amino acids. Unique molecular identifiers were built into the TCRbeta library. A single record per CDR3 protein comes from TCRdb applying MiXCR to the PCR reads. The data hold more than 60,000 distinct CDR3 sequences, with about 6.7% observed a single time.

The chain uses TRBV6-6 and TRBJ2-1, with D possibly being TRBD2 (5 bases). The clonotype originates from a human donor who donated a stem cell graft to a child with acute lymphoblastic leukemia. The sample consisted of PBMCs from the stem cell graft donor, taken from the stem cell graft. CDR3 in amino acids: CASRSGGNEQFF. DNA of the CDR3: TGTGCCAGCCGATCCGGCGGGAATGAGCAGTTCTTC.